These 24 T cell receptor beta chains were sequenced from one sample in a study of cytomegalovirus exposure and HLA in healthy donors. Profiling relied on immunoSEQ multiplex PCR, and the TCRdb table lists in-frame clones only, not all of them. The sample lists about 160,000 clones, 95% to 97% occurring once. Sequencing was performed on PBMCs. The origin of the receptors is a woman under 30 in good health and CMV-seronegative.

The genes are TRBV7-2 and TRBJ2-7; possibly TRBD1 for D (7 bases). The CDR3 extends over 14 amino acids. Germline V gene lookup returns CDR1 SGHTA and CDR2 FQGNSA. V lost 5 bases to trimming and J lost 5 bases, with 16 bases between them. In nucleotides, the CDR3 is TGTGCCAGCAGCCAGACAGGGAGGATTGACGAGCAGTACTTC. This sequence encodes CASSQTGRIDEQYF.

This clone has only one observation. This chain uses TRBV10-3 with TRBJ1-1, with D possibly TRBD1 on 6 matching bases. Germline lookup yields CDR1 ENHRY and CDR2 SYGVKD. This CDR3 is 17 amino acids long. V was shortened by 3 bases and J by 4 bases, with 21 bases between the two germline ends. The CDR3 here is CAISDLGGAQSATEAFF. DNA of the CDR3: TGTGCCATCAGTGACCTCGGGGGGGCACAGTCGGCCACTGAAGCTTTCTTT.

The V gene is TRBV6-6, the J gene TRBJ2-2; 7 bases are a match to TRBD1. This CDR3 has 15 residues. Germline assignment: CDR1 MNHNY and CDR2 SVGAGI (reference sequence). V was clipped by 6 bases and J by 7 bases; unmatched bases: 11. CDR3: CASSSPTGAGGELFF. The CDR3 nucleotides read TGTGCCAGCAGCTCCCCTACAGGGGCGGGCGGGGAGCTGTTTTTT.

The chain uses TRBV6-5 and TRBJ1-2; 7 bases align to TRBD1. The germline V gene has CDR1 MNHEY and CDR2 SVGAGI. This CDR3 spans 13 amino acids. V was pared by 5 bases and J by 2 bases, with 2 bases of the junction left unmatched. The chain's CDR3 is CASSQTGNYGYTF. The CDR3 nucleotides read TGTGCCAGCAGTCAGACAGGGAACTATGGCTACACCTTC.

The chain combines TRBV9 with TRBJ1-1; 7 bases are shared with TRBD1. This CDR3 has 17 residues. Trimming at V came to 0 bases and at J to 0 bases, leaving 8 bases not matched to a gene. Germline V gene lookup returns CDR1 SGDLS and CDR2 YYNGEE. DNA for the CDR3: TGTGCCAGCAGCGTAGGACAGGGTCTTCTTATGAACACTGAAGCTTTCTTT. It encodes CASSVGQGLLMNTEAFF.

The chain recombines TRBV27 with TRBJ2-3; 14 bases are a match to TRBD2. Germline CDR1 MNHEY, CDR2 SMNVEV (reference sequence). The trim removed 10 bases at V and 4 bases at J, leaving 4 bases unmatched. CDR3 size: 14 residues. For the CDR3, the DNA is TGTGCCACTGGACTAGCGGGGGGCGCAGATACGCAGTATTTT. This encodes CATGLAGGADTQYF.

V is TRBV10-1 and J is TRBJ2-5; 10 nucleotides align to TRBD2. The V gene end was trimmed by 6 bases and the J gene end by 0 bases; junction bases not matched to a gene: 10. CDR1 is WNHNN and CDR2 is SYGVQD in the germline V gene (reference sequence). The CDR3 loop spans 17 amino acids. CDR3 sequence (DNA): TGCGCCAGCAGAGCTTGGCTAGCGGGGGATCACCAAGAGACCCAGTACTTC. It encodes CASRAWLAGDHQETQYF.

The gene calls are TRBV9 and TRBJ1-1; tentatively, D is TRBD1 (6 bases). The length of the CDR3 is 14 residues. Germline V gene sequence: CDR1 SGDLS, CDR2 YYNGEE. V shed 4 bases and J shed 6 bases, with 16 bases lying between them. The DNA of the CDR3 is TGTGCCAGCAGCATCGACAGACAGGACGCTGAAGCTTTCTTT. It yields the protein CASSIDRQDAEAFF.

This chain links TRBV5-1 with TRBJ2-2, with 13 bases that match TRBD2. V shed 4 bases, J shed 0 bases, and the junction held 9 bases outside the gene matches. The CDR3 is 19 amino acids. Germline V CDR1 and CDR2: SGHRS, YFSETQ. The CDR3 spells CASSGKGLAGDTNTGELFF. Written as DNA, the CDR3 is TGCGCCAGCAGCGGGAAAGGACTAGCGGGGGACACGAACACCGGGGAGCTGTTTTTT. The full variable domain, with the rest looked up from reference TRBV5-1 and TRBJ2-2, is KAGVTQTPRYLIKTRGQQVTLSCSPISGHRSVSWYQQTPGQGLQFLFEYFSETQRNKGNFPGRFSGRQFSNSRSEMNVSTLELGDSALYLCASSGKGLAGDTNTGELFFGEGSRLTVL.

The chain employs TRBV7-3 and TRBJ2-3, with D unresolved. This CDR3 spans 15 amino acids. CDR1 SGHTA and CDR2 FQGTGA come from the germline V gene. Trimming shortened V by 5 bases and J by 6 bases, and 18 bases separated the two germline ends. This CDR3 is CASSPSRSQWDTQYF. CDR3 bases: TGTGCCAGCAGCCCATCGAGGAGCCAATGGGATACGCAGTATTTT.

The J gene is TRBJ1-3, the V gene TRBV18, with 9 bases lining up with TRBD1. CDR1 and CDR2 (germline): KGHSH, LQKENI. Trimming at V came to 3 bases and at J to 0 bases, leaving 15 bases not matched to a gene. The CDR3 covers 20 residues. CDR3 sequence reads: CASSPLPTGQGIGSGNTIYF. The CDR3, as DNA: TGTGCCAGCTCACCCCTGCCAACCGGACAGGGGATCGGCTCTGGAAACACCATATATTTT.

The genes are TRBV7-6 and TRBJ2-7; D not resolved. The V end lost 0 bases, the J end lost 3 bases, and 12 bases lay between the germline ends. This CDR3 is 15 amino acids long. Germline loops: CDR1 SGHVS, CDR2 FNYEAQ. For the CDR3, the DNA is TGTGCCAGCAGCTTAGCGGATGGCGGAAGCTACGAGCAGTACTTC. Its protein is CASSLADGGSYEQYF. Using reference TRBV7-6 and TRBJ2-7 for the parts outside the CDR3, the full variable domain is GAGVSQSPRYKVTKRGQDVALRCDPISGHVSLYWYRQALGQGPEFLTYFNYEAQQDKSGLPNDRFSAERPEGSISTLTIQRTEQRDSAMYRCASSLADGGSYEQYFGPGTRLTVT.

J is TRBJ2-1 and V is TRBV7-3; 11 bases fit TRBD2. The CDR3 length is 15 residues. The germline CDR1 and CDR2 sequences are SGHTA and FQGTGA. The J segment lost 2 bases and the V segment lost 4 bases, leaving 1 base of the junction unmatched. The chain's CDR3 is CASSYSGGAYNEQFF. The DNA of the CDR3 is TGTGCCAGCAGCTATAGCGGGGGGGCCTACAATGAGCAGTTCTTC. The whole variable domain, filled in from reference TRBV7-3 and TRBJ2-1, reads GAGVSQTPSNKVTEKGKYVELRCDPISGHTALYWYRQSLGQGPEFLIYFQGTGAADDSGLPNDRFFAVRPEGSVSTLKIQRTERGDSAVYLCASSYSGGAYNEQFFGPGTRLTVL.

This clone appeared once. The genes are TRBV4-2 and TRBJ1-1, with TRBD1 matching over 7 bases. This CDR3 region has 16 residues. Trimming cost V 4 bases and J 7 bases; bases outside gene matches: 15. Germline V gives CDR1 LGHNA, CDR2 YNFKEQ. The CDR3 DNA sequence: TGTGCCAGCAGCCGCAGCGAAAAAGGGGGCGGACATGAAGCTTTCTTT. This sequence encodes CASSRSEKGGGHEAFF.

The J gene is TRBJ2-3, the V gene TRBV13; D possibly corresponds to TRBD1 (6 bases). Germline V CDR1 and CDR2: PRHDT, FYEKMQ (reference sequence). The CDR3 is 16 amino acids. V was trimmed by 0 bases and J by 3 bases, leaving 13 bases between them. The CDR3 reads CASSLGAGGTTDTQYF. In DNA, the CDR3 is TGTGCCAGCAGCTTAGGCGCTGGGGGCACGACAGATACGCAGTATTTT.

The rearrangement links TRBV5-1 to TRBJ2-5; tentative D call: TRBD2 (5 bases). The CDR3 loop spans 16 amino acids. Between the trimmed V and J ends, which lost 0 bases and 2 bases, there was a span of 14 bases. Per germline, CDR1 SGHRS and CDR2 YFSETQ. The CDR3 nucleotides are TGCGCCAGCAGCTTGGAAAGTCTGGTAGCGCAAGAGACCCAGTACTTC. Residues: CASSLESLVAQETQYF.

V usage is TRBV18 and J usage is TRBJ1-1; D uncertain. V was shortened by 3 bases and J by 3 bases, with 14 bases between the two germline ends. Germline lookup yields CDR1 KGHSH and CDR2 LQKENI. There are 15 residues in the CDR3. CDR3 sequence reads: CASSPVLVTYTEAFF. The CDR3 coding sequence is TGTGCCAGCTCACCTGTCTTGGTAACATACACTGAAGCTTTCTTT.

As DNA, the CDR3 is TGCGCCAGCAGCCAAGAGCTAGCGGGGACCTACGAGCAGTACTTC. It translates to CASSQELAGTYEQYF. The rearrangement joins TRBV4-3 to TRBJ2-7; 9 bases line up with TRBD2. The CDR3 sequence is 15 residues long. The V segment lost 0 bases and the J segment 2 bases; nucleotides outside the gene matches: 2. CDR1 and CDR2 from the germline V gene are LGHNA and YSLEER.

This chain joins TRBV5-4 and TRBJ2-6; the match to TRBD1 covers 7 bases. V lost 4 bases and J lost 0; bases outside the gene matches: 7. The CDR3 runs to 17 residues. Germline CDR1 and CDR2: SGHNT and YYREEE (reference sequence). CDR3 region: CASSRDSLSSGANVLTF. CDR3 sequence (DNA): TGTGCCAGCAGCCGGGACAGTCTGAGCTCTGGGGCCAACGTCCTGACTTTC.

In nucleotides, the CDR3 is TGTGCCAGCAGCCGAGGAGCTAGTCCCTACAATGAGCAGTTCTTC. Protein product: CASSRGASPYNEQFF. This sequence joins TRBV5-6 and TRBJ2-1; D ambiguous. Germline assignment: CDR1 SGHDT and CDR2 YYEEEE. This CDR3 contains 15 residues. Trimming took 4 bases from V and 2 from J, leaving 13 bases between them. Full variable domain (outside the CDR3, taken from reference TRBV5-6 and TRBJ2-1): DAGVTQSPTHLIKTRGQQVTLRCSPKSGHDTVSWYQQALGQGPQFIFQYYEEEERQRGNFPDRFSGHQFPNYSSELNVNALLLGDSALYLCASSRGASPYNEQFFGPGTRLTVL.

V is TRBV7-8 and J is TRBJ1-2, with D unclear. This CDR3 is 13 amino acids long. Trimming took 1 base from V and 1 from J, leaving 4 bases between them. Germline V gene lookup returns CDR1 SGHVS and CDR2 FQNEAQ. The CDR3 sequence is CASSLDINYGYTF. In nucleotides, the CDR3 is TGTGCCAGCAGCTTAGATATTAACTATGGCTACACCTTC.

The V call is TRBV9, the J call TRBJ2-3; D is possibly TRBD1 (6 bases). This CDR3 is built from 13 residues. V was clipped by 6 bases and J by 3 bases, with 11 bases between them. CDR1 is SGDLS, CDR2 YYNGEE, per germline. CDR3 bases: TGTGCCAGCAAAGGGCAGGGGACAGATACGCAGTATTTT. Translating it yields CASKGQGTDTQYF.

This clone was counted once. The chain has TRBV2 and TRBJ2-7; 9 bases line up with TRBD1. The CDR3 sequence is 15 residues long. Germline lookup yields CDR1 SNHLY and CDR2 FYNNEI. Trimming removed 5 bases from V and 7 bases from J; junction bases left unmatched: 12. The DNA of the CDR3 is TGTGCCAGCAGTCCGGGACAGGGAGCTTTGGGAGAGCAGTACTTC. Translation gives CASSPGQGALGEQYF.

The chain links TRBV6-5 to TRBJ1-2; perhaps TRBD1 as D (5 bases). Per the germline V gene, CDR1 is MNHEY and CDR2 is SVGAGI. V was trimmed by 2 bases and J by 5 bases, leaving 12 bases between them. The CDR3 consists of 14 residues. The DNA for the CDR3 is TGTGCCAGCAGTTACGTTGGGGAGGGGTATGGCTACACCTTC. Translating gives CASSYVGEGYGYTF.